This T cell receptor beta chain was profiled in a study of blood T cell repertoires in COVID-19. Profiled with immunoSEQ multiplex PCR; TCRdb holds only in-frame clones, not every one. The repertoire holds around 300,000 clones, with around nine tenths as singletons. The CDR3 has 13 amino acids. Germline V gives CDR1 SGHTA, CDR2 FQGNSA. With 4 bases clipped from V and 6 bases from J, the junction kept 4 bases outside the gene matches. The V call is TRBV7-2, the J call TRBJ1-2, with 8 nucleotides matching TRBD1. The sequenced sample was peripheral blood. The receptor comes from a woman aged 45-65 years with active or convalescent COVID-19. The CDR3 nucleotides read TGTGCCAGCAGCTCTCGACAGGGGAATGGCTACACCTTC. It encodes CASSSRQGNGYTF.